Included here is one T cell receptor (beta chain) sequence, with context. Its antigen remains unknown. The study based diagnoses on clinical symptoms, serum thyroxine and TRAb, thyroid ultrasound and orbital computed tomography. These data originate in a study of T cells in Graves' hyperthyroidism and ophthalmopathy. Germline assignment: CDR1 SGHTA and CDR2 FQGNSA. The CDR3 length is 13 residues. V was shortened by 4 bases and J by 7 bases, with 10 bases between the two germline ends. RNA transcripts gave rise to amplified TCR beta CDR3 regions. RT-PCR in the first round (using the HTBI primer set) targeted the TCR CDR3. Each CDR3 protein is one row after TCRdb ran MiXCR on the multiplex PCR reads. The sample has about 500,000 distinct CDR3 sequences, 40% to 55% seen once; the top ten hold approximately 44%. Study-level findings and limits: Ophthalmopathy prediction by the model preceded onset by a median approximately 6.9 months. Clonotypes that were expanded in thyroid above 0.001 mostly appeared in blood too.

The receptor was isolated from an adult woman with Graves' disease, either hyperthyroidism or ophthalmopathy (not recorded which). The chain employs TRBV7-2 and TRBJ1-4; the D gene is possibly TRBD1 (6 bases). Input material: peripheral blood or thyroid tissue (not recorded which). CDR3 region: CASSSGHLEKLFF. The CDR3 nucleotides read TGTGCCAGCAGCTCGGGACACCTTGAAAAACTGTTTTTT.